One and the same sample provided the 15 T cell receptor beta chains below, sequenced in a study of response to subunit inactivated influenza vaccine. TCRdb re-called the RT-PCR reads with MiXCR, one entry per CDR3 protein. The sample contains hundreds of thousands of distinct CDR3 sequences, about a sixth of which appear only once. This specimen consisted of PBMCs from blood, obtained about 13 days after vaccination. The origin of the receptors is a man between 45 and 60 years old who received an inactivated influenza vaccine.

The gene calls are TRBV6-1 and TRBJ2-3; TRBD2 matches 7 bases. The CDR3 spans 17 residues. Germline-derived CDR1 and CDR2 are MNHNS and SASEGT. With V trimmed by 0 bases and J by 2 bases, 8 bases remained unmatched. CDR3 sequence: CASSEAGTILTTDTQYF. The DNA for the CDR3 is TGTGCCAGCAGTGAAGCCGGGACTATTCTCACCACAGATACGCAGTATTTT.

In this sample, this clonotype turned up a few times. The V call is TRBV6-1, the J call TRBJ2-7; 8 nucleotides align to TRBD1. Germline-derived CDR1 and CDR2 are MNHNS and SASEGT. V lost 6 bases to trimming and J lost 3 bases; unmatched junction nucleotides: 4. CDR3 length: 13 residues. The CDR3 sequence: CASSWTGYYEQYF. In DNA, the CDR3 is TGTGCCAGCAGCTGGACAGGGTACTACGAGCAGTACTTC.

There are many counts of this clonotype. This chain connects TRBV15 to TRBJ1-5; 7 bases are shared with TRBD1. Per the germline V gene, CDR1 is LNHNV and CDR2 is YYDKDF (reference sequence). The CDR3 consists of 17 residues. V lost 2 bases to trimming and J lost 3 bases; unmatched junction nucleotides: 10. CDR3 coding DNA: TGTGCCACCAGCAGATACCAAGGACAGGAGTCCAATCAGCCCCAGCATTTT. It codes for CATSRYQGQESNQPQHF.

The sample holds a few counts of this clonotype. The chain links TRBV20-1 to TRBJ2-5; tentatively, D is TRBD1 or TRBD2 (5 bases each). The CDR3 extends over 14 amino acids. Germline CDR1 reads DFQATT; CDR2 reads SNEGSKA (reference sequence). V was cut by 6 bases and J by 2 bases, with 16 bases left in between. Here the CDR3 reads CSADKGRLQETQYF. CDR3 coding DNA: TGCAGTGCAGACAAGGGACGGTTACAAGAGACCCAGTACTTC.

This clonotype appeared many times. The chain couples TRBV7-2 to TRBJ2-5; 8 positions agree with TRBD2. Germline trimming cut 5 bases from V and 0 bases from J; bases unmatched to any gene: 8. This CDR3 region has 16 residues. Germline CDR1 reads SGHTA; CDR2 reads FQGNSA. The CDR3 DNA reads TGTGCCAGCAGCCCTAGGCGACTAGCGAACCAAGAGACCCAGTACTTC. Its protein product is CASSPRRLANQETQYF.

This clonotype was recorded a few times. The chain joins TRBV25-1 to TRBJ2-7, with 7 bases matching TRBD1. Germline V CDR1 and CDR2: MGHDK, SYGVNS. This CDR3 has 14 residues. Trimming cost V 3 bases and J 3 bases; bases outside gene matches: 5. The CDR3 nucleotides read TGTGCCAGCAGTGAGACAGGGTTTTTCTACGAGCAGTACTTC. Translated, it gives CASSETGFFYEQYF.

A few counts support this clonotype. The V gene is TRBV28, the J gene TRBJ2-1; 11 bases match TRBD1. Per the germline V gene, CDR1 is MDHEN and CDR2 is SYDVKM. The J segment lost 6 bases and the V segment lost 5 bases, leaving 6 bases of the junction unmatched. CDR3 size: 15 residues. The CDR3 DNA is TGTGCCAGCAGTCCCGCCGGGACAGGGGGCAATGAGCAGTTCTTC. Its translation: CASSPAGTGGNEQFF.

This clonotype was found a few times. The gene calls are TRBV20-1 and TRBJ2-7, with D perhaps TRBD2 (7 bases). The CDR3 totals 16 residues. Trimming stripped 4 bases from V and 3 bases from J, with 22 bases between. Germline CDR1 DFQATT, CDR2 SNEGSKA (reference sequence). DNA of the CDR3: TGCAGTGCTATACCGACTGGGGGGGGGCGAATCTACGAGCAGTACTTC. Its protein product is CSAIPTGGGRIYEQYF.

This clonotype was seen at least ten times. The chain carries TRBV12-3 or TRBV12-4 and TRBJ2-1; 7 bases agree with TRBD1. V shed 3 bases, J shed 6 bases, and the junction held 2 bases outside the gene matches. This CDR3 comprises 13 residues. CDR3: CASSLSGGNEQFF. The DNA of the CDR3 is TGTGCCAGCAGTTTGTCAGGGGGCAATGAGCAGTTCTTC.

This clonotype was seen more than once but under ten times. The rearrangement uses TRBV10-1 and TRBJ2-3, with 7 bases identical to TRBD1. The V gene's germline CDR1 is WNHNN and CDR2 SYGVQD (reference sequence). The V segment lost 3 bases and the J segment 0 bases; nucleotides outside the gene matches: 0. This CDR3 is 14 amino acids long. CDR3 region: CASSEQGSTDTQYF. The DNA for the CDR3 is TGCGCCAGCAGTGAACAGGGGAGCACAGATACGCAGTATTTT.

This clonotype came up a few times. This chain joins TRBV7-9 and TRBJ1-1; no definite D call. Germline assignment: CDR1 SEHNR and CDR2 FQNEAQ (reference sequence). This CDR3 contains 14 residues. Trimming pared 1 base from V and 1 base from J, leaving 7 bases between. The CDR3 spells CASSLETGNTEAFF. The CDR3 region has the DNA TGTGCCAGCAGCTTAGAGACGGGGAACACTGAAGCTTTCTTT.

This clonotype has only a few counts. This sequence joins TRBV12-3 or TRBV12-4 and TRBJ1-1, with D unresolved. This CDR3 region has 15 residues. V was pared by 3 bases and J by 1 base, with 12 bases between. CDR3 loop: CASSFYPPKNTEAFF. CDR3 DNA sequence: TGTGCCAGCAGTTTTTATCCGCCCAAGAACACTGAAGCTTTCTTT.

The chain carries TRBV24-1 and TRBJ2-1; TRBD2 matches at 11 bases. The CDR3 is 19 residues long. CDR1 and CDR2 from the germline V gene are KGHDR and SFDVKD. Trimming at V came to 3 bases and at J to 0 bases, leaving 9 bases not matched to a gene. The CDR3 DNA sequence: TGTGCCACCAGTGATGGGGTAGCGGGAGGGCCGGGCTCCTACAATGAGCAGTTCTTC. Its translation is CATSDGVAGGPGSYNEQFF.

The chain has TRBV4-3 and TRBJ2-7, with D perhaps TRBD1 (6 bases). This CDR3 comprises 15 residues. Trimming pared 5 bases from V and 0 bases from J, leaving 14 bases between. Germline CDR1 LGHNA, CDR2 YSLEER. The CDR3 loop reads CASSKQRGFSYEQYF. The CDR3 nucleotides read TGCGCCAGCAGCAAGCAGAGGGGGTTCTCCTACGAGCAGTACTTC.

This clonotype appeared once. The chain joins TRBV5-1 to TRBJ2-7; TRBD1 matches 9 bases. CDR3 length: 14 residues. Trimming at V came to 4 bases and at J to 5 bases, leaving 7 bases not matched to a gene. Germline V lookup: CDR1 SGHRS, CDR2 YFSETQ. The CDR3 protein is CASSLQGARNEQYF. CDR3 DNA sequence: TGCGCCAGCAGCCTACAGGGGGCGCGGAACGAGCAGTACTTC.